The sequence of this TCR beta chain was determined in a study of T cell clonality in common variable immunodeficiency. Whole-study findings and limits: Reportedly, TCR beta sequences from common variable immunodeficiency showed fewer deletions and N-nucleotide insertions. Fewer TCRbeta clones were shared among CVID subjects than controls.

CVID and control samples used equivalent genomic DNA input. The data were produced by immunoSEQ multiplex PCR, yet TCRdb's version contains in-frame clones alone and is incomplete. The profile covers about 34,000 clones, none occurring a single time. This clone was seen a few times. Its antigen remains unknown. The sequence runs out 3 residues before the end of the CDR3; the remainder is reconstructed from the germline J gene. Reduced serum IgG, IgA and/or IgM plus specific antibody deficiency defined CVID. The germline CDR1 and CDR2 sequences are SGHAT and FQNNGV. This CDR3 region has 14 residues. V lost 5 bases, J lost 5 bases, and 7 bases stayed unmatched.

Material: peripheral blood mononuclear cells. This TCR was recovered from a human donor with common variable immunodeficiency. The genes are TRBV11-2 and TRBJ1-2; 8 positions agree with TRBD1. The CDR3 bases that were read are TGTGCCAGCAGCCCAAAGGACAGGGAGTATGGC. Amino acid sequence: CASSPKDREYG. The CDR3 in its entirety is CASSPKDREYGYTF.